These T cell receptor beta chains were read from a single sample in a study of T cells in Graves' hyperthyroidism and ophthalmopathy. TCRdb analysed the multiplex PCR reads with MiXCR anew, one entry per CDR3 protein. Among about 420,000 distinct CDR3 sequences listed, roughly 14% were seen once. The specimen was blood. These receptors were taken from a young woman with Graves' hyperthyroidism. Each CDR3 is given with its conserved first and last residue. Each record gives: D gene, J gene, clone size, V gene, CDR3 protein, CDR3 DNA. D genes are given only for firm matches. Where a row states a size, it is once, few, many or the class of an expanded clone; other rows omit it.

D gene: .; J gene: TRBJ2-3; clone size: many; V gene: TRBV6-1; CDR3 protein: CASRPIAGDDTDTQYF; CDR3 DNA: TGTGCCAGCAGGCCAATCGCAGGCGACGACACAGATACGCAGTATTTT
D gene: TRBD2; J gene: TRBJ2-3; clone size: .; V gene: TRBV5-5; CDR3 protein: CASSTAGGRSTDTQYF; CDR3 DNA: TGTGCCAGCAGCACCGCGGGGGGGCGAAGCACAGATACGCAGTATTTT
D gene: TRBD2; J gene: TRBJ2-3; clone size: .; V gene: TRBV11-2; CDR3 protein: CASRTQTTSASDTQYF; CDR3 DNA: TGTGCCAGCAGAACCCAGACGACTAGCGCTAGTGATACGCAGTATTTT
D gene: TRBD1; J gene: TRBJ2-3; clone size: many; V gene: TRBV20-1; CDR3 protein: CSAGGQGALDTQYF; CDR3 DNA: TGCAGTGCTGGGGGACAGGGGGCTTTGGATACGCAGTATTTT
D gene: TRBD1; J gene: TRBJ2-2; clone size: .; V gene: TRBV7-6; CDR3 protein: CASSLGSGGATGELFF; CDR3 DNA: TGTGCCAGCAGCTTAGGGTCAGGGGGCGCGACCGGGGAGCTGTTTTTT
D gene: TRBD1; J gene: TRBJ1-2; clone size: .; V gene: TRBV4-1; CDR3 protein: CASSHRGGQGWSSYTF; CDR3 DNA: TGCGCCAGCAGTCACAGAGGGGGACAGGGATGGTCTAGCTACACCTTC
D gene: TRBD1; J gene: TRBJ1-5; clone size: many; V gene: TRBV28; CDR3 protein: CASRGRTGGRQPQHF; CDR3 DNA: TGTGCCAGCAGGGGCCGGACAGGGGGCCGACAGCCCCAGCATTTT
D gene: .; J gene: TRBJ1-3; clone size: few; V gene: TRBV11-2; CDR3 protein: CASSPTMGNTIYF; CDR3 DNA: TGTGCCAGCAGCCCAACCATGGGAAACACCATATATTTT
D gene: .; J gene: TRBJ2-3; clone size: many; V gene: TRBV20-1; CDR3 protein: CSASGWEAGDTQYF; CDR3 DNA: TGCAGTGCTAGCGGTTGGGAGGCCGGGGATACGCAGTATTTT
D gene: TRBD1; J gene: TRBJ2-5; clone size: many; V gene: TRBV15; CDR3 protein: CATSRDPRLLGQKETQYF; CDR3 DNA: TGTGCCACCAGCAGAGATCCTCGCCTACTGGGACAGAAAGAGACCCAGTACTTC
D gene: .; J gene: TRBJ1-2; clone size: .; V gene: TRBV4-1; CDR3 protein: CASSQDQPGGYTF; CDR3 DNA: TGCGCCAGCAGCCAAGATCAGCCAGGGGGCTACACCTTC
D gene: .; J gene: TRBJ2-3; clone size: .; V gene: TRBV19; CDR3 protein: CATGIVEDTQYF; CDR3 DNA: TGTGCCACCGGTATAGTGGAAGATACGCAGTATTTT
D gene: TRBD2; J gene: TRBJ2-3; clone size: many; V gene: TRBV18; CDR3 protein: CASSLLPSGGDTDTQYF; CDR3 DNA: TGTGCCAGCTCACTCCTACCCAGCGGGGGGGACACAGATACGCAGTATTTT
D gene: TRBD2; J gene: TRBJ2-1; clone size: many; V gene: TRBV7-3; CDR3 protein: CASSWTSGGGDEQFF; CDR3 DNA: TGTGCCAGCAGCTGGACTAGCGGGGGGGGGGATGAGCAGTTCTTC
D gene: .; J gene: TRBJ1-2; clone size: .; V gene: TRBV20-1; CDR3 protein: CSARDRLNLANYGYTF; CDR3 DNA: TGCAGTGCTAGAGACAGACTAAATTTAGCTAACTATGGCTACACCTTC
D gene: .; J gene: TRBJ2-1; clone size: many; V gene: TRBV7-9; CDR3 protein: CASIGRGGDYNEQFF; CDR3 DNA: TGTGCCAGCATCGGACGGGGCGGGGATTACAATGAGCAGTTCTTC
D gene: .; J gene: TRBJ2-2; clone size: many; V gene: TRBV27; CDR3 protein: CASSLGVSNTGELFF; CDR3 DNA: TGTGCCAGCAGTTTGGGCGTATCGAACACCGGGGAGCTGTTTTTT
D gene: TRBD2; J gene: TRBJ2-1; clone size: few; V gene: TRBV10-2; CDR3 protein: CASSESRLARYNEQFF; CDR3 DNA: TGCGCCAGCAGTGAGTCGAGACTAGCGCGGTACAATGAGCAGTTCTTC
D gene: TRBD1; J gene: TRBJ1-2; clone size: many; V gene: TRBV27; CDR3 protein: CASSLKWWDRGIQDYGYTF; CDR3 DNA: TGTGCCAGCAGTTTAAAGTGGTGGGACAGGGGAATTCAGGACTATGGCTACACCTTC
D gene: TRBD1; J gene: TRBJ1-5; clone size: many; V gene: TRBV2; CDR3 protein: CASQGQFNQPQHF; CDR3 DNA: TGTGCCAGCCAGGGACAGTTTAATCAGCCCCAGCATTTT
D gene: TRBD1; J gene: TRBJ1-4; clone size: many; V gene: TRBV11-3; CDR3 protein: CASSPPGQFNEKLFF; CDR3 DNA: TGTGCCAGCAGCCCGCCGGGACAGTTTAATGAAAAACTGTTTTTT
D gene: TRBD2; J gene: TRBJ2-3; clone size: .; V gene: TRBV19; CDR3 protein: CASSRRRASGIGMSDTQYF; CDR3 DNA: TGTGCCAGTAGTCGCAGGAGGGCTAGCGGGATAGGGATGTCAGATACGCAGTATTTT
D gene: .; J gene: TRBJ1-1; clone size: many; V gene: TRBV6-1; CDR3 protein: CASSPGEGTEAFF; CDR3 DNA: TGTGCCAGCAGCCCCGGGGAGGGGACTGAAGCTTTCTTT
D gene: .; J gene: TRBJ2-7; clone size: .; V gene: TRBV28; CDR3 protein: CASTSPQRRDDEQYF; CDR3 DNA: TGTGCCAGCACCTCCCCGCAGAGACGGGATGACGAGCAGTACTTC
D gene: TRBD2; J gene: TRBJ2-7; clone size: many; V gene: TRBV19; CDR3 protein: CASSSTSGPYYEQYF; CDR3 DNA: TGTGCCAGTAGTTCTACTAGCGGGCCATACTACGAGCAGTACTTC
D gene: .; J gene: TRBJ2-5; clone size: many; V gene: TRBV2; CDR3 protein: CASIPANQETQYF; CDR3 DNA: TGTGCCAGCATACCCGCCAACCAAGAGACCCAGTACTTC
D gene: .; J gene: TRBJ1-1; clone size: .; V gene: TRBV2; CDR3 protein: CASSLPLGVRAEAFF; CDR3 DNA: TGTGCCAGCAGCCTACCTTTAGGGGTCCGCGCTGAAGCTTTCTTT
D gene: .; J gene: TRBJ2-1; clone size: many; V gene: TRBV30; CDR3 protein: CAWRTVYNEQFF; CDR3 DNA: TGTGCCTGGAGAACAGTTTACAATGAGCAGTTCTTC
D gene: TRBD1; J gene: TRBJ1-2; clone size: .; V gene: TRBV10-3; CDR3 protein: CAISDSRQGDGYTF; CDR3 DNA: TGTGCCATCAGTGATAGTAGACAGGGAGACGGCTACACCTTC
D gene: .; J gene: TRBJ2-1; clone size: few; V gene: TRBV19; CDR3 protein: CASSIEAFVPSSYNEQFF; CDR3 DNA: TGTGCCAGTAGTATAGAGGCCTTCGTGCCGAGCTCCTACAATGAGCAGTTCTTC
D gene: TRBD1; J gene: TRBJ2-3; clone size: few; V gene: TRBV7-9; CDR3 protein: CASSFLLRGIIGTQYF; CDR3 DNA: TGTGCCAGCAGCTTTCTACTCAGGGGGATCATCGGTACGCAGTATTTT
D gene: .; J gene: TRBJ2-2; clone size: many; V gene: TRBV5-1; CDR3 protein: CASSLGDNPNTGELFF; CDR3 DNA: TGCGCCAGCAGCTTAGGGGACAACCCGAACACCGGGGAGCTGTTTTTT
D gene: TRBD2; J gene: TRBJ2-3; clone size: many; V gene: TRBV20-1; CDR3 protein: CSAREGLAGYSDTQYF; CDR3 DNA: TGCAGTGCTAGAGAGGGACTAGCGGGATATTCGGATACGCAGTATTTT
D gene: .; J gene: TRBJ2-7; clone size: many; V gene: TRBV11-3; CDR3 protein: CASSSLGEYEQYF; CDR3 DNA: TGTGCCAGCAGCTCCCTCGGGGAGTACGAGCAGTACTTC
D gene: .; J gene: TRBJ1-5; clone size: many; V gene: TRBV11-2; CDR3 protein: CASSLDIYQPQHF; CDR3 DNA: TGTGCCAGCAGCTTAGATATATATCAGCCCCAGCATTTT
D gene: TRBD2; J gene: TRBJ2-5; clone size: .; V gene: TRBV6-1; CDR3 protein: CASSPRGGETQYF; CDR3 DNA: TGTGCCAGCAGTCCGCGGGGGGGAGAGACCCAGTACTTC
D gene: .; J gene: TRBJ1-5; clone size: .; V gene: TRBV6-1; CDR3 protein: CASRGDRGVNQPQHF; CDR3 DNA: TGTGCCAGCAGAGGAGACCGGGGGGTCAATCAGCCCCAGCATTTT
D gene: TRBD2; J gene: TRBJ2-5; clone size: .; V gene: TRBV6-1; CDR3 protein: CASSSTSGEQTQYF; CDR3 DNA: TGTGCCAGCAGTTCGACTAGCGGGGAACAGACCCAGTACTTC
D gene: .; J gene: TRBJ2-7; clone size: many; V gene: TRBV20-1; CDR3 protein: CSAPGRAGGLHEQYF; CDR3 DNA: TGCAGTGCCCCGGGGAGGGCAGGGGGCTTACACGAGCAGTACTTC
D gene: TRBD2; J gene: TRBJ2-2; clone size: .; V gene: TRBV5-1; CDR3 protein: CASSLGLAGAGGELFF; CDR3 DNA: TGCGCCAGCAGCTTGGGACTAGCGGGAGCCGGCGGGGAGCTGTTTTTT